A selection of T cell receptor beta chains follows, all from one sample in a study of beta chain features in type 1 diabetes. Using immunoSEQ multiplex PCR, the repertoire was profiled, and TCRdb retains in-frame clones only, with some absent. In the table there are more than 95,000 clones, approximately 15% of which are singletons. The sample comprised central memory CD4+ T cells from blood. All receptors come from a young man with type 1 diabetes. Both conserved end residues are part of each CDR3. The order of the fields is D gene, V gene, J gene, clone size, CDR3 protein, CDR3 DNA. A D gene is named only where the DNA matches it firmly. Size is omitted from some rows. Given values are once, few, many or a class for expanded clones.

-	TRBV5-6	TRBJ1-2	-	CASSLVGTSPGGYTF	TGTGCCAGCAGCTTGGTGGGGACATCACCAGGAGGCTACACCTTC
-	TRBV7-6	TRBJ1-1	-	CASSPLQNPNTEAFF	TGTGCCAGCAGCCCACTACAGAATCCTAACACTGAAGCTTTCTTT
TRBD1	TRBV5-4	TRBJ2-1	-	CASSSDRASYNEQFF	TGTGCCAGCAGCTCAGACAGGGCCTCCTACAATGAGCAGTTCTTC
TRBD1	TRBV30	TRBJ1-2	few	CAWKGQGANYGYTF	TGTGCCTGGAAGGGGCAGGGGGCGAACTATGGCTACACCTTC
-	TRBV7-2	TRBJ1-1	-	CASNPPANTEAFF	TGTGCCAGCAACCCGCCCGCGAACACTGAAGCTTTCTTT
-	TRBV6-5	TRBJ2-1	-	CASSSVPYNEQFF	TGTGCCAGCAGTTCCGTCCCCTACAATGAGCAGTTCTTC
-	TRBV18	TRBJ1-1	few	CASSPGGTANTEAFF	TGTGCCAGCTCACCAGGGGGTACGGCGAACACTGAAGCTTTCTTT
-	TRBV29-1	TRBJ1-1	few	CSVAAGANTEAFF	TGCAGCGTTGCGGCTGGAGCGAACACTGAAGCTTTCTTT
TRBD1	TRBV7-2	TRBJ2-4	few	CASSRDRENIQYF	TGCGCCAGCAGCAGGGACAGGGAAAACATTCAGTACTTC
-	TRBV7-2	TRBJ2-3	-	CASSPAGGEGSATQYF	TGTGCCAGCAGCCCCGCGGGCGGCGAAGGGTCCGCTACGCAGTATTTT
-	TRBV2	TRBJ2-7	-	CASLASWGEQYF	TGTGCCAGCCTGGCCAGTTGGGGTGAGCAGTACTTC
TRBD2	TRBV2	TRBJ2-5	-	CATTASGRAEETQYF	TGTGCCACTACGGCGAGCGGGAGGGCCGAAGAGACCCAGTACTTC
-	TRBV20-1	TRBJ2-7	-	CSAGGYEQYF	TGCAGTGCTGGCGGCTACGAGCAGTACTTC
-	TRBV28	TRBJ1-5	once	CASSPATAGSQPQHF	TGTGCCAGCAGCCCCGCCACAGCCGGCTCTCAGCCCCAGCATTTT
TRBD1	TRBV29-1	TRBJ1-5	-	CSARTGNSNQPQHF	TGCAGCGCCCGGACAGGTAATAGCAATCAGCCCCAGCATTTT
-	TRBV30	TRBJ1-2	-	CACRIGALYGYTF	TGTGCCTGCCGGATAGGGGCTCTCTATGGCTACACCTTC
-	TRBV12-5	TRBJ2-3	few	CASGLVRRGVTMSTDTQYF	TGTGCTAGTGGTTTGGTACGACGCGGGGTGACGATGAGCACAGATACGCAGTATTTT
-	TRBV29-1	TRBJ1-2	few	CSVDEGSRDGYTF	TGCAGCGTTGACGAGGGTAGTAGGGATGGCTACACCTTC
TRBD1	TRBV30	TRBJ2-1	few	CAWSPRTGVVWEQFF	TGTGCCTGGAGTCCTAGGACAGGGGTGGTTTGGGAGCAGTTCTTC
-	TRBV6-5	TRBJ1-1	-	CAVTENTEAFF	TGTGCCGTGACAGAGAACACTGAAGCTTTCTTT
-	TRBV5-1	TRBJ2-7	-	CASSQDVYEQYF	TGCGCCAGCAGCCAGGACGTCTACGAGCAGTACTTC
-	TRBV6-5	TRBJ2-7	-	CASSYYIHYEQYF	TGTGCCAGCAGTTACTACATACATTACGAGCAGTACTTC
TRBD1	TRBV6-5	TRBJ1-2	-	CASSWGQADYGYTF	TGTGCCAGCAGTTGGGGACAGGCGGACTATGGCTACACCTTC
-	TRBV4-2	TRBJ1-1	many	CASSQVGTANTEAFF	TGTGCCAGCAGCCAAGTGGGGACGGCGAACACTGAAGCTTTCTTT
-	TRBV5-1	TRBJ2-1	-	CASSLGGISYNEQFF	TGCGCCAGCAGCTTGGGAGGGATCTCCTACAATGAGCAGTTCTTC
TRBD2	TRBV5-4	TRBJ2-2	-	CASSKLAGGIHPGELFF	TGTGCCAGCAGCAAACTAGCGGGAGGGATACACCCCGGGGAGCTGTTTTTT
-	TRBV5-1	TRBJ1-2	-	CASSPDSLNYGYTF	TGCGCCAGCAGCCCGGACAGTTTAAACTATGGCTACACCTTC
-	TRBV7-6	TRBJ2-5	-	CASSQQETQYF	TGTGCCAGCAGCCAACAAGAGACCCAGTACTTC
TRBD1	TRBV5-4	TRBJ2-3	few	CASTYSGGRTGTQYF	TGTGCCAGCACCTACTCAGGGGGTCGGACGGGTACGCAGTATTTT
-	TRBV30	TRBJ2-7	-	CAWSVQGGQYF	TGTGCCTGGAGTGTACAGGGAGGTCAGTACTTC
-	TRBV6-5	TRBJ1-4	-	CASSYWANEKLFF	TGTGCCAGCAGTTACTGGGCAAATGAAAAACTGTTTTTT
-	TRBV6-5	TRBJ1-1	few	CASSYGGASATEAFF	TGTGCCAGCAGTTACGGGGGCGCGTCAGCCACTGAAGCTTTCTTT
-	TRBV9	TRBJ1-2	few	CASSRGEAGYTF	TGTGCCAGCAGCCGGGGGGAGGCTGGCTACACCTTC
TRBD2	TRBV30	TRBJ2-2	-	CAWSGLAGVDTGELFF	TGTGCCTGGAGTGGACTAGCGGGAGTGGACACCGGGGAGCTGTTTTTT
-	TRBV7-9	TRBJ1-4	few	CASSAGLSNEKLFF	TGTGCCAGCAGCGCAGGGTTATCTAATGAAAAACTGTTTTTT
-	TRBV7-6	TRBJ1-2	-	CASSPGGAYYGYTF	TGTGCCAGCAGCCCGGGGGGAGCCTACTATGGCTACACCTTC
TRBD1	TRBV4-2	TRBJ1-4	-	CASLATGLGEKLFF	TGTGCCAGCCTGGCGACAGGGTTAGGCGAAAAACTGTTTTTT
-	TRBV15	TRBJ1-5	-	CATSRDTGDQPQHF	TGTGCCACCAGCAGAGATACCGGGGATCAGCCCCAGCATTTT
-	TRBV18	TRBJ2-1	few	CASSPGDYNEQFF	TGTGCCAGCTCACCGGGGGATTACAATGAGCAGTTCTTC
TRBD1	TRBV30	TRBJ2-5	-	CAWAGGETQYF	TGTGCCTGGGCAGGGGGAGAGACCCAGTACTTC
-	TRBV5-4	TRBJ2-1	medium-sized	CASSLDYYNEQFF	TGTGCCAGCAGCTTGGACTATTACAATGAGCAGTTCTTC
-	TRBV30	TRBJ1-1	-	CAWSASGTHLTEAFF	TGTGCCTGGAGTGCTTCGGGAACCCACCTCACTGAAGCTTTCTTT
TRBD1	TRBV5-4	TRBJ2-6	-	CASSYRQGTRSGANVLTF	TGTGCCAGCAGCTACCGACAGGGGACTCGCTCTGGGGCCAACGTCCTGACTTTC
-	TRBV30	TRBJ2-5	few	CAWSRDRLMGTQYF	TGTGCCTGGAGTCGGGACCGTCTTATGGGGACCCAGTACTTC
-	TRBV1	TRBJ2-1	-	CTSSHPPGGHNEQFF	TGCACCAGCAGCCACCCCCCTGGGGGCCACAATGAGCAGTTCTTC
-	TRBV7-3	TRBJ1-1	-	CASSLFGRNTEAFF	TGTGCCAGCAGCTTATTCGGCAGGAACACTGAAGCTTTCTTT
-	TRBV7-2	TRBJ2-3	few	CASSQDWADTQYF	TGCGCCAGCAGCCAAGATTGGGCAGATACGCAGTATTTT
TRBD2	TRBV6-1	TRBJ2-1	many	CASIREGIYGEQFF	TGTGCCAGCATCCGGGAGGGAATATATGGGGAGCAGTTCTTC
-	TRBV18	TRBJ2-7	-	CATAIGTHHEQYF	TGTGCCACCGCAATCGGGACACACCACGAGCAGTACTTC
TRBD1	TRBV7-6	TRBJ1-2	-	CASSSGTANFYGYTF	TGTGCCAGCAGCTCTGGGACAGCCAACTTCTATGGCTACACCTTC
TRBD1	TRBV29-1	TRBJ2-6	many	CSVLGQGSSGANVLTF	TGCAGCGTTTTAGGACAGGGCAGCTCTGGGGCCAACGTCCTGACTTTC
-	TRBV27	TRBJ1-1	-	CASSSRLGGGSAEAFF	TGTGCCAGCAGTTCTCGACTCGGGGGCGGCAGCGCTGAAGCTTTCTTT
-	TRBV14	TRBJ2-3	few	CASSQDQRARASTDTQYF	TGTGCCAGCAGCCAAGACCAGCGGGCTCGTGCTAGCACAGATACGCAGTATTTT
-	TRBV7-2	TRBJ2-7	many	CASSLGTLAVEQYF	TGTGCCAGCAGCTTAGGAACCCTAGCTGTCGAGCAGTACTTC
-	TRBV7-9	TRBJ1-4	-	CASSLGTATNEKLFF	TGTGCCAGCAGCTTAGGCACAGCAACTAATGAAAAACTGTTTTTT
TRBD2	TRBV6-1	TRBJ2-5	-	CASTLAGETQYF	TGTGCCAGCACCCTAGCGGGAGAGACCCAGTACTTC
-	TRBV7-9	TRBJ2-3	few	CASSSRGGNTDTQYF	TGTGCCAGCAGCTCCCGAGGAGGCAACACAGATACGCAGTATTTT